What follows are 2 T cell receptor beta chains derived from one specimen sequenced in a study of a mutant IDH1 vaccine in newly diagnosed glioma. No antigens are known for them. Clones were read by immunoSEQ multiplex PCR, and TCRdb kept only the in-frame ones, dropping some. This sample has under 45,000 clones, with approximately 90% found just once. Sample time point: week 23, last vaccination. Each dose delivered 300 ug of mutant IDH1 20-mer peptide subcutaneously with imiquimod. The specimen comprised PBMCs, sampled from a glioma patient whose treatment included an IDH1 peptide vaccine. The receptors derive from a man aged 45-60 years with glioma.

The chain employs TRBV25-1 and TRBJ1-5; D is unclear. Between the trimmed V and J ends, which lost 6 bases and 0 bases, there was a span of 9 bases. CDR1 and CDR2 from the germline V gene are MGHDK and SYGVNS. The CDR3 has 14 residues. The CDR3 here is CASSTGSSNQPQHF. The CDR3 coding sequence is TGTGCCAGCAGCACCGGGAGTAGCAATCAGCCCCAGCATTTT.

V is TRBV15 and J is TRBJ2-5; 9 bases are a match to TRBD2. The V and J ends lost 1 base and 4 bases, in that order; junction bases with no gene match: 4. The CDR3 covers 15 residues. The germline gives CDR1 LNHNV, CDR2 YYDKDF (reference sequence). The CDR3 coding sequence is TGTGCCACCAGCAGAGTTAGCGGGGGTGTAGAGACCCAGTACTTC. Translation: CATSRVSGGVETQYF.